This T cell receptor beta chain was documented in a study of blood T cell dynamics during melanoma immunotherapy. Overall study context: First-line therapy was either pembrolizumab or nivolumab with ipilimumab for metastatic melanoma.

Regarding this clone: Antigen specificity is unknown.

The V gene lost 1 base and the J gene lost 5 bases, with 11 bases spanning the gap. The V gene's germline CDR1 is LGHNA and CDR2 YNFKEQ. The CDR3 has 15 residues. Profiled with immunoSEQ multiplex PCR; TCRdb holds only in-frame clones, not every one. Here the sample spans some 9,300 clones, around nine tenths being singletons. Study-wide results and caveats: Disease-control patients' PBMC repertoires became either more clonal or more diverse at W3.

Indicated time point: pre-treatment baseline. Samples come from before therapy and from week 3 after the first blockade cycle. Patients with prior systemic cancer treatment, concomitant immunosuppressants, or other active malignancies were excluded. The J gene is TRBJ2-2, the V gene TRBV4-2; a weak D match, TRBD2 (5 bases). The source of this sequence is a human donor with melanoma. Sequencing was performed on blood, taken from a patient treated with checkpoint blockade. CDR3: CASSQGRTATGELFF. The CDR3 DNA sequence: TGTGCCAGCAGCCAAGGGCGGACTGCAACCGGGGAGCTGTTTTTT.